This is a list of T cell receptor beta chains from one sample in a study of T cells in localized non-small cell lung cancer. The protocol was immunoSEQ multiplex PCR, while the TCRdb copy is restricted to in-frame clones and leaves out a portion. The sample lists around 130,000 clones, 89% seen once, with approximately 1.5% in the top ten. Material: peripheral blood, obtained before any cancer treatment. The receptors originated from a female donor older than 55 with stage I lung adenocarcinoma. CDR3s leave out the opening cysteine and the closing phenylalanine or tryptophan. Rows give clone size only sometimes, using once, few, many, or a class for an expanded clone.

>TRBV25-1|-
AIGETQY
>TRBV15|-
ATSTRRGTLHNQPQH
>TRBV6-4|-
ASSGSSGLSTDTQY
>TRBV5-6|-
ASSLDRMSEKLF
>TRBV9|-
ASSVEELGLAGGSDTQY
>TRBV10-2|-
ASYGARSYNEQF
>TRBV5-1|-
ASSGVGHLKGLATYEQY
>TRBV6-5|-
ATSGIYGYT
>TRBV2|few
ATTPRDTQY
>TRBV29-1|-
SVNSVRDRHNGQF
>TRBV27|-
ASRGFPSGSYEQY
>TRBV18|once
ASSPSGEKYNEQF
>TRBV5-4|-
ASSWGGYEQY
>TRBV2|-
ASSARPPGQETYEQY
>TRBV10-1|once
ASSEGRSSEWETQY
>TRBV9|-
ASSVSIRGLDNEQF
>TRBV19|-
ASYVPGQGIYGYT
>TRBV7-2|-
ASSFRTGGSYEQY
>TRBV6-5|-
ASSRASNYGYT
>TRBV4-2|-
ASSQDPGLNTEAF
>TRBV5-4|-
ASTRAGQTQETQY
>TRBV30|-
AWSYYKGANEKLF
>TRBV13|-
ASSYSGASRNEQF
>TRBV2|-
ASTGVSMNTEAF
>TRBV5-4|-
ASRRDRSYEQY
>TRBV28|-
ASTSGRNEQF
>TRBV6-5|-
ASSNGPFRPLH
>TRBV7-8|once
ASSVDGENTEAF
>TRBV20-1|-
SASAGEQF
>TRBV4-1|-
ASSGGLAGRNTDTQY
>TRBV21-1|-
ASSIATRVHEQF
>TRBV7-3|few
ASSLGTSVEQY
>TRBV18|once
ASSRETVPEGKLF
>TRBV28|-
ASSGRQGNQPQH
>TRBV12-5|-
ASGRTGRRDTGELF
>TRBV7-2|many
ASSLVRFKGHGYT
>TRBV19|-
ATSSPGGRSSYEQY
>TRBV6-1|-
ASSVGEVNTEAF
>TRBV6-5|once
ASSRAGQFNYGYT
>TRBV30|-
AWSNRGNTIY
>TRBV2|-
ANLVRLTYNEQF
>TRBV7-8|few
ATAGRISYEQY
>TRBV28|-
ASSSPGLNTGELF
>TRBV11-2|-
ASSSRLAGLLEEQF
>TRBV18|-
ASSPQSSGIDTGELF
>TRBV10-3|-
AITADRTNYGYT
>TRBV10-3|-
AIASGRSYEQY
>TRBV7-6|-
ASSQQGSEQF
>TRBV7-3|-
ASSPGPWDTQY
>TRBV27|once
ASSLVGQGPNTEAF
>TRBV5-1|-
ASSTSGAYEQY
>TRBV18|-
ASSPRPDPSSYNEQF